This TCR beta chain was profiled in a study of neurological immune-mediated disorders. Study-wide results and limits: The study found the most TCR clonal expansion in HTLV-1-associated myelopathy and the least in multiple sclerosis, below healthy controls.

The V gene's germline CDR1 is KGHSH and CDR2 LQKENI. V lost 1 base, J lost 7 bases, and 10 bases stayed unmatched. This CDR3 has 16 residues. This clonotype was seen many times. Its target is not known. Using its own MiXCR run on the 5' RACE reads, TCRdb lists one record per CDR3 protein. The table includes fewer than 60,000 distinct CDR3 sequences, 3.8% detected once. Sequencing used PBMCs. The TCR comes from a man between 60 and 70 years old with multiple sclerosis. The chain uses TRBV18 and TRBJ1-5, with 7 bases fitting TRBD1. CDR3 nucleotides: TGTGCCAGCTCACCACGTGTCGCAGGGGGTACACAGCCCCAGCATTTT. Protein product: CASSPRVAGGTQPQHF.